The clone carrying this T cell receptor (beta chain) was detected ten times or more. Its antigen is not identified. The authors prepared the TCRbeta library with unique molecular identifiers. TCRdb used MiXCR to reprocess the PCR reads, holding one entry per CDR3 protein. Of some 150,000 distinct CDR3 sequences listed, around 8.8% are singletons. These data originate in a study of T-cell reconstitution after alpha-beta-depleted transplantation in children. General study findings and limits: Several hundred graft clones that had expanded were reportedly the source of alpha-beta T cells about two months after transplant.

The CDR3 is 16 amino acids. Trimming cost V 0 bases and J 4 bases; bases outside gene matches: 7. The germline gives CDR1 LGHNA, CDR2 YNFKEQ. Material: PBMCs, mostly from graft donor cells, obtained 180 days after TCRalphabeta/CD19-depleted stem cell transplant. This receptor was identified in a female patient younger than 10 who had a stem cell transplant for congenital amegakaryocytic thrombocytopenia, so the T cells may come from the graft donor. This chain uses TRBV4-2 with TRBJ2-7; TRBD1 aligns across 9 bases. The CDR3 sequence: CASSQEVPGQGYEQYF. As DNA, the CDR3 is TGTGCCAGCAGCCAAGAAGTCCCGGGACAGGGATACGAGCAGTACTTC.